The 16 T cell receptor beta chains in this list originate from one sample, sequenced in a study of cytomegalovirus exposure and HLA in healthy donors. TCRdb keeps only in-frame clones here, not all; method: immunoSEQ multiplex PCR. Of around 150,000 clones listed, over 85% are singletons. The sequencing input was PBMCs. The receptors stem from a woman aged 18-35 years in good health and CMV-seropositive.

The chain employs TRBV27 and TRBJ2-7; 9 nucleotides line up with TRBD1. Germline CDR1 and CDR2: MNHEY and SMNVEV (reference sequence). The CDR3 extends over 16 amino acids. Trimming removed 6 bases from V and 0 bases from J; junction bases left unmatched: 9. The CDR3 DNA follows: TGTGCCAGCAGGGATCCGGGACAGGGACCCTCCTACGAGCAGTACTTC. The encoded protein is CASRDPGQGPSYEQYF.

CDR3 sequence (DNA): TGTGCCAGCAGCTTAGATCTCAATCAGCCCCAGCATTTT. As protein: CASSLDLNQPQHF. The chain employs TRBV7-9 and TRBJ1-5; no definite D call. Per germline, CDR1 SEHNR and CDR2 FQNEAQ (reference sequence). V shed 1 base and J shed 3 bases, with 4 bases lying between them. The length of the CDR3 is 13 residues.

This clone has just one count. The chain employs TRBV29-1 and TRBJ2-1; 10 positions match TRBD2. V lost 6 bases, J lost 5 bases, and 4 bases stayed unmatched. This CDR3 region has 13 residues. Germline V gene data show CDR1 as SQVTM and CDR2 as ANQGSEA. In DNA form, the CDR3 reads TGCAGCGTGAGACTAGCGGGTGACAATGAGCAGTTCTTC. Its translation is CSVRLAGDNEQFF.

The chain uses TRBV7-6 and TRBJ2-7; 10 nucleotides line up with TRBD2. Per the germline V gene, CDR1 is SGHVS and CDR2 is FNYEAQ. V lost 5 bases and J lost 5; bases outside the gene matches: 12. This CDR3 spans 16 amino acids. The CDR3 loop reads CASSQRASGTSDEQYF. Written as DNA, the CDR3 is TGTGCCAGCAGCCAACGAGCCTCCGGGACTAGCGACGAGCAGTACTTC.

This chain joins TRBV27 and TRBJ2-5, with 10 nucleotides matching TRBD2. The DNA end lines up better with TRBJ2-7; the J call may be wrong. The CDR3 has 16 amino acids. Germline V gene lookup returns CDR1 MNHEY and CDR2 SMNVEV (reference sequence). CDR3 loop: CASSRSLAGVEYEQYF. In DNA form, the CDR3 reads TGTGCCAGCAGTCGCTCGCTAGCGGGAGTAGAGTACGAGCAGTACTTC.

This chain links TRBV6-5 with TRBJ2-1, with TRBD2 identical over 10 bases. The length of the CDR3 is 16 residues. CDR1 MNHEY and CDR2 SVGAGI come from the germline V gene. With 0 bases clipped from V and 4 bases from J, the junction kept 3 bases outside the gene matches. CDR3 residues: CASSYSAGGRYNEQFF. In nucleotides, the CDR3 is TGTGCCAGCAGTTACTCAGCGGGAGGGCGATACAATGAGCAGTTCTTC.

The gene calls are TRBV2 and TRBJ1-5; 7 nucleotides agree with TRBD1. Germline V CDR1 and CDR2: SNHLY, FYNNEI. Unmatched junction bases numbered 8, after V lost 4 bases and J lost 5 bases. There are 15 residues in the CDR3. CDR3 sequence (DNA): TGTGCCAGCAGTGGACAGGGTAGAAAGTATCAGCCCCAGCATTTT. Translated, it gives CASSGQGRKYQPQHF.

The CDR3 nucleotides are TGTGCCAGCAGCTCTAGCGGGAGTTTGGATACGCAGTATTTT. This codes for CASSSSGSLDTQYF. The chain links TRBV7-9 to TRBJ2-3; TRBD2 agrees at 10 bases. Trimming removed 4 bases from V and 6 bases from J; junction bases left unmatched: 4. CDR1 and CDR2 (germline): SEHNR, FQNEAQ (reference sequence). The CDR3 contains 14 residues.

This clone was observed a handful of times. The V call is TRBV9, the J call TRBJ2-2, with a possible D match to TRBD2 (5 bases). Trimming shortened V by 0 bases and J by 7 bases, and 7 bases separated the two germline ends. Germline V lookup: CDR1 SGDLS, CDR2 YYNGEE. This CDR3 comprises 13 residues. CDR3: CASSVGAGGELFF. The CDR3 region has the DNA TGTGCCAGCAGCGTAGGGGCGGGCGGGGAGCTGTTTTTT.

The chain uses TRBV27 and TRBJ1-5, with D possibly matching TRBD1 (5 bases). The V and J ends lost 6 bases and 1 base respectively, with 13 bases between them. In germline, CDR1 is MNHEY, CDR2 SMNVEV (reference sequence). CDR3 size: 15 residues. This CDR3 reads CASSPFGGSNQPQHF. CDR3 DNA sequence: TGTGCCAGCAGCCCCTTCGGGGGAAGCAATCAGCCCCAGCATTTT.

J is TRBJ2-2 and V is TRBV19; tentatively, D is TRBD1 (5 bases). CDR3 size: 15 residues. CDR1 LNHDA and CDR2 SQIVND come from the germline V gene (reference sequence). V lost 6 bases and J lost 1, with 12 bases in between. Written as DNA, the CDR3 is TGTGCCAGTAGCCGTGGGCAGGGGAACACCGGGGAGCTGTTTTTT. Amino acid sequence: CASSRGQGNTGELFF.

The chain recombines TRBV5-1 with TRBJ1-1; D is unclear. CDR1 is SGHRS and CDR2 is YFSETQ in the germline V gene. The CDR3 sequence is 13 residues long. Trimming removed 4 bases at V and 3 bases at J, with 10 bases between. The CDR3 loop is CASSHQADTEAFF. The CDR3, as DNA: TGCGCCAGCAGCCACCAAGCGGACACTGAAGCTTTCTTT.

This clone showed up just once. The rearrangement uses TRBV5-4 and TRBJ1-3; tentative D call: TRBD1 (5 bases). This CDR3 comprises 14 residues. The germline CDR1 and CDR2 sequences are SGHNT and YYREEE (reference sequence). The V and J ends lost 5 bases and 4 bases respectively, with 13 bases between them. CDR3 sequence reads: CASRAAGPGNTIYF. The DNA of the CDR3 is TGTGCCAGCAGGGCAGCAGGGCCCGGAAACACCATATATTTT.

The chain uses TRBV18 and TRBJ2-5, with TRBD1 matching over 7 bases. Germline loops: CDR1 KGHSH, CDR2 LQKENI. This CDR3 region has 16 residues. Trimming took 2 bases from V and 4 from J; bases not matched to a gene: 10. CDR3 DNA sequence: TGTGCCAGCTCACCATTTGACAGGGCCCAACCAGAGACCCAGTACTTC. It specifies CASSPFDRAQPETQYF.

The rearrangement links TRBV19 to TRBJ2-2; TRBD1 matches 7 bases. The junction had 17 bases not matched to a gene; V was cut back by 4 bases and J by 6 bases. CDR1 LNHDA and CDR2 SQIVND come from the germline V gene (reference sequence). The CDR3 covers 18 residues. CDR3 loop: CASSNPIRGRWGPGELFF. The CDR3, as DNA: TGTGCCAGTAGTAACCCCATTAGGGGGCGCTGGGGTCCCGGGGAGCTGTTTTTT.

This sequence joins TRBV7-9 and TRBJ2-3, with 8 bases matching TRBD2. Per the germline V gene, CDR1 is SEHNR and CDR2 is FQNEAQ (reference sequence). This CDR3 spans 15 amino acids. Unmatched junction bases numbered 7, after V lost 3 bases and J lost 5 bases. The CDR3 sequence: CASSLSGRFQDTQYF. CDR3 coding DNA: TGTGCCAGCAGCTTGAGCGGGAGATTTCAAGATACGCAGTATTTT.